Listed below are T cell receptor beta chains from one sample, sequenced in a study of T cells in Graves' hyperthyroidism and ophthalmopathy. Each CDR3 protein gets one entry after TCRdb re-called the multiplex PCR reads with MiXCR. The table records some 350,000 distinct CDR3 sequences, around a quarter of them present only once. Sequencing input: blood. The receptors shown here come from a man aged 50 to 59 with Graves' hyperthyroidism. The conserved cysteine and the conserved F or W are not part of the CDR3 here. The order of the fields is V gene, clone size, J gene, CDR3 protein. Clone size, where shown, is once, few, many, or a class for clones that have expanded.

v_call: TRBV6-1
clone_size: once
j_call: TRBJ1-4
cdr3_aa: ASSPRQAGHEKLF

v_call: TRBV27
clone_size: few
j_call: TRBJ2-7
cdr3_aa: ASSKTGISYEQY

v_call: TRBV20-1
clone_size: few
j_call: TRBJ2-1
cdr3_aa: SAGEGLNEQF

v_call: TRBV3-1
clone_size: -
j_call: TRBJ1-2
cdr3_aa: ASSQDAQGGFGYT

v_call: TRBV10-3
clone_size: many
j_call: TRBJ2-7
cdr3_aa: AISESYEVSYEQY

v_call: TRBV19
clone_size: -
j_call: TRBJ2-5
cdr3_aa: ASSTRLAADQETQY

v_call: TRBV9
clone_size: -
j_call: TRBJ2-3
cdr3_aa: ASSVEFTDTQY

v_call: TRBV4-2
clone_size: few
j_call: TRBJ2-3
cdr3_aa: ASSQDLAGGPRDTQY

v_call: TRBV7-6
clone_size: few
j_call: TRBJ2-1
cdr3_aa: ASSLNSGSYNEQF

v_call: TRBV29-1
clone_size: -
j_call: TRBJ2-5
cdr3_aa: SELQGGETQY

v_call: TRBV12-3/TRBV12-4
clone_size: few
j_call: TRBJ1-3
cdr3_aa: ASSSFQGNTIY

v_call: TRBV2
clone_size: -
j_call: TRBJ2-1
cdr3_aa: ASSGRTGESYNEQF

v_call: TRBV5-1
clone_size: -
j_call: TRBJ2-5
cdr3_aa: ASSLGHGTGVETQY

v_call: TRBV27
clone_size: many
j_call: TRBJ2-7
cdr3_aa: ASSLSTFGPSREQY

v_call: TRBV12-3/TRBV12-4
clone_size: few
j_call: TRBJ1-1
cdr3_aa: ASSPDRRTEAF

v_call: TRBV4-1
clone_size: -
j_call: TRBJ1-4
cdr3_aa: ASSSVQATNEKLF

v_call: TRBV28
clone_size: few
j_call: TRBJ2-7
cdr3_aa: ASRIRGFEQY

v_call: TRBV3-1
clone_size: many
j_call: TRBJ2-1
cdr3_aa: ASSLLDGREQF

v_call: TRBV3-1
clone_size: many
j_call: TRBJ2-5
cdr3_aa: ASSPGTGGGETQY

v_call: TRBV12-5
clone_size: -
j_call: TRBJ2-3
cdr3_aa: ASGWSFTDTQY

v_call: TRBV27
clone_size: -
j_call: TRBJ2-1
cdr3_aa: ASSLLLGQVDNEQF

v_call: TRBV7-2
clone_size: many
j_call: TRBJ2-1
cdr3_aa: ASTAGTVYNEQF

v_call: TRBV12-3/TRBV12-4
clone_size: few
j_call: TRBJ2-1
cdr3_aa: ASRNSGKPYNEQF

v_call: TRBV13
clone_size: few
j_call: TRBJ2-7
cdr3_aa: ASSGTGSGQY

v_call: TRBV20-1
clone_size: many
j_call: TRBJ2-7
cdr3_aa: STGGASYEQY

v_call: TRBV3-1
clone_size: few
j_call: TRBJ1-2
cdr3_aa: ASSLGTGGTANYGYT

v_call: TRBV3-1
clone_size: few
j_call: TRBJ2-2
cdr3_aa: ASSLGPPGTPPGELF

v_call: TRBV6-1
clone_size: many
j_call: TRBJ2-3
cdr3_aa: ASSAGLAGYTDTQY

v_call: TRBV27
clone_size: -
j_call: TRBJ2-1
cdr3_aa: ASSLPGTTMNEQF

v_call: TRBV2
clone_size: -
j_call: TRBJ1-1
cdr3_aa: ASSEVVQNTEAF

v_call: TRBV11-2
clone_size: few
j_call: TRBJ2-2
cdr3_aa: ASSLGLTDTGELF

v_call: TRBV20-1
clone_size: many
j_call: TRBJ2-3
cdr3_aa: SALQGAIDTQY